These 7 T cell receptor beta chains share one sample of origin, sequenced in a study of early T cells in non-severe SARS-CoV-2 infection. One entry per CDR3 protein, called by TCRdb with MiXCR from the 5' RACE reads. The top ten clones hold less than 3.5% of a sample with approximately 65,000 distinct CDR3 sequences, approximately 10% of them seen once. The material sequenced was whole blood, taken at baseline. The source is an adult who was a healthcare worker with PCR-confirmed SARS-CoV-2 infection or an uninfected control (not recorded which).

Comments on this clonotype: It may be a read error: a sequence one base away is much more abundant. The CDR3 region has the DNA TGTGCCAGCAGCTTACCCGTAGAAACACCCCTCCACTTT. It specifies CASSLPVETPLHF. The chain carries TRBV11-2 and TRBJ1-6; D not resolved. The CDR3 is 13 amino acids. Trimming removed 2 bases from V and 11 bases from J, with 10 bases in between. CDR1 is SGHAT and CDR2 is FQNNGV in the germline V gene.

The chain joins TRBV7-9 to TRBJ1-2, with 9 bases fitting TRBD1. V was pared by 5 bases and J by 7 bases, with 11 bases of the junction left unmatched. Germline values: CDR1 SEHNR, CDR2 FQNEAQ (reference sequence). CDR3 length: 15 residues. CDR3: CASSPSWDRDGGYTF. Here the CDR3 DNA reads TGTGCCAGCAGCCCCTCCTGGGACAGGGATGGTGGCTACACCTTC.

The V gene is TRBV6-5, the J gene TRBJ2-7; D unclear. Between the trimmed V and J ends, which lost 2 bases and 2 bases, there was a span of 7 bases. The CDR3 covers 13 residues. CDR1 MNHEY and CDR2 SVGAGI come from the germline V gene. CDR3 coding DNA: TGTGCCAGCAGTTACCCTGGCACCTACGAGCAGTACTTC. Protein product: CASSYPGTYEQYF.

The chain combines TRBV15 with TRBJ1-2; D unclear. Germline loops: CDR1 LNHNV, CDR2 YYDKDF (reference sequence). The V end lost 0 bases, the J end lost 4 bases, and 6 bases lay between the germline ends. CDR3 length equals 13 residues. DNA for the CDR3: TGTGCCACCAGCAGAGACATTAGCTATGGCTACACCTTC. Residues: CATSRDISYGYTF.

This clonotype was found a few times. V is TRBV15 and J is TRBJ1-1; perhaps TRBD1 as D (6 bases). This CDR3 is 17 amino acids long. The V gene's germline CDR1 is LNHNV and CDR2 YYDKDF (reference sequence). The germline V and J ends were trimmed by 1 base and 0 bases, with 15 bases remaining between them. CDR3 in amino acids: CATSRAWGAGMNTEAFF. The CDR3, as DNA: TGTGCCACCAGCAGAGCTTGGGGGGCTGGGATGAACACTGAAGCTTTCTTT.

This clonotype was recorded a few times. The rearrangement links TRBV4-3 to TRBJ1-2; 8 bases match TRBD1. V was pared by 1 base and J by 3 bases, with 4 bases of the junction left unmatched. Germline loops: CDR1 LGHNA, CDR2 YSLEER. CDR3 length: 15 residues. The CDR3: CASSQGPTGDYGYTF. Written as DNA, the CDR3 is TGCGCCAGCAGCCAAGGGCCGACAGGGGACTATGGCTACACCTTC.

There are a few counts of this clonotype. The chain recombines TRBV6-5 with TRBJ2-1; unclear D gene. V gave up 2 bases and J gave up 0 bases, with 8 bases separating them. The length of the CDR3 is 15 residues. Looked up from germline, CDR1 is MNHEY and CDR2 is SVGAGI. CDR3: CASSYDGVSYNEQFF. The CDR3 DNA reads TGTGCCAGCAGTTACGATGGGGTCTCCTACAATGAGCAGTTCTTC.